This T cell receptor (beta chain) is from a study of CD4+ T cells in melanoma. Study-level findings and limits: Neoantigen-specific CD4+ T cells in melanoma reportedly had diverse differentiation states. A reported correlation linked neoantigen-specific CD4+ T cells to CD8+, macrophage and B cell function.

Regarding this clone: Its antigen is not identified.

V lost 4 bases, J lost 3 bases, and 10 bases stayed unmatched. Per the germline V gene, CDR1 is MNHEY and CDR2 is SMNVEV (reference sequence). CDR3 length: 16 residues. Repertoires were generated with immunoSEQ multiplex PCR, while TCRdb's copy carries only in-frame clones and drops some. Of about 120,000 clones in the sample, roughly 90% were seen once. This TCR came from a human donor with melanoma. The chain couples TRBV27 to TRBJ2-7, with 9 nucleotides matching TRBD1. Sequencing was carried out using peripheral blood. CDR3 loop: CASSSFSTGGSYEQYF. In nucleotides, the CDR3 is TGTGCCAGCAGTTCATTCTCGACAGGGGGGAGCTACGAGCAGTACTTC.